Each of the 23 T cell receptor beta chains below was sequenced from the same sample in a study of T cell responses to AZD1222 COVID-19 vaccine. TCRdb's table, derived via immunoSEQ multiplex PCR, lists solely in-frame clones and lacks some. The data contain more than 90,000 clones, about 81% of them singletons. The specimen comprised peripheral blood, sampled 28 days after the second AZD1222 dose. Receptor source: an adult who received the AZD1222 COVID-19 vaccine.

V usage is TRBV11-1 and J usage is TRBJ1-6; D is unresolved. This CDR3 is built from 15 residues. Trimming pared 5 bases from V and 0 bases from J, leaving 8 bases between. Germline CDR1 and CDR2: SGHAT and FQDESV (reference sequence). CDR3: CASSGRSSYNSPLHF. CDR3 DNA: TGTGCCAGCAGCGGACGTAGCTCCTATAATTCACCCCTCCACTTT.

This clone was observed once. For the CDR3, the DNA is TGTGCCAGCAGTCCGGGACAGCAGTACCCCTACACCTTC. Its translation: CASSPGQQYPYTF. The V gene is TRBV7-9, the J gene TRBJ1-2; 7 positions agree with TRBD1. The CDR3 has 13 amino acids. Unmatched junction bases numbered 11, after V lost 6 bases and J lost 10 bases. Per the germline V gene, CDR1 is SEHNR and CDR2 is FQNEAQ (reference sequence).

The gene calls are TRBV10-3 and TRBJ2-7, with D possibly matching TRBD1 (5 bases). V was trimmed by 6 bases and J by 1 base, leaving 10 bases between them. The length of the CDR3 is 13 residues. Germline V lookup: CDR1 ENHRY, CDR2 SYGVKD. CDR3 residues: CAIRTESSYEQYF. Written as DNA, the CDR3 is TGTGCCATCAGGACAGAGTCTTCCTACGAGCAGTACTTC.

This chain joins TRBV6-1 and TRBJ2-5; 9 bases match TRBD1. Germline lookup yields CDR1 MNHNS and CDR2 SASEGT. The J segment lost 4 bases and the V segment lost 4 bases, leaving 10 bases of the junction unmatched. The CDR3 runs 16 residues. CDR3 residues: CASSASGTGIGETQYF. Written as DNA, the CDR3 is TGTGCCAGCAGTGCCTCCGGGACAGGGATCGGAGAGACCCAGTACTTC.

This rearrangement joins TRBV2 to TRBJ2-5; D is uncertain. This CDR3 is built from 12 residues. The V gene lost 0 bases and the J gene lost 5 bases, with 4 bases spanning the gap. The germline CDR1 and CDR2 sequences are SNHLY and FYNNEI. The DNA of the CDR3 is TGTGCCAGCAGTGAAGCGGGGGAGACCCAGTACTTC. Its protein product is CASSEAGETQYF.

The table lists this clone with a few counts. The V and J genes are TRBV3-1 (or the pseudogene TRBV3-2) and TRBJ2-1, with TRBD1 as a possible D gene (6 bases). The CDR3 has 11 amino acids. Germline-derived CDR1 and CDR2 are LGHDT and YNNKEL (reference sequence). V lost 4 bases to trimming and J lost 10 bases, with 8 bases between them. The CDR3 protein is CASSLQGEQFF. The CDR3 bases are TGTGCCAGCAGCCTACAGGGAGAGCAGTTCTTC.

This chain connects TRBV3-1 (or the pseudogene TRBV3-2) to TRBJ1-1; tentative D call: TRBD1 (5 bases). Germline V gene data show CDR1 as LGHDT and CDR2 as YNNKEL (reference sequence). V was shortened by 1 base and J by 4 bases, with 10 bases between the two germline ends. The CDR3 spans 14 residues. CDR3 sequence reads: CASSQVHGGTEAFF. In nucleotides, the CDR3 is TGTGCCAGCAGCCAAGTCCACGGGGGCACTGAAGCTTTCTTT.

The chain links TRBV30 to TRBJ2-7; perhaps TRBD2 as D (7 bases). V dropped 4 bases and J dropped 1 base, with 11 bases sitting between them. This CDR3 contains 13 residues. Germline V gives CDR1 GTSNPN, CDR2 SVGIG (reference sequence). CDR3 amino acids: CAWIGGESYEQYF. The CDR3, as DNA: TGTGCCTGGATAGGGGGGGAATCCTACGAGCAGTACTTC.

The gene calls are TRBV6-1 and TRBJ1-1, with D unresolved. This CDR3 spans 15 amino acids. V lost 2 bases, J lost 1 base, and 11 bases lay in between. In germline, CDR1 is MNHNS, CDR2 SASEGT. The CDR3 coding sequence is TGTGCCAGCAGTGAATCTGCGTTCTGGAACACTGAAGCTTTCTTT. Translating gives CASSESAFWNTEAFF.

This clone has a single count. The rearrangement joins TRBV7-3 to TRBJ2-3, with D tentatively TRBD1 or TRBD2 (5 bases each). The CDR3 length is 15 residues. CDR1 and CDR2 from the germline V gene are SGHTA and FQGTGA. V was cut by 1 base and J by 0 bases, with 8 bases left in between. The CDR3, as DNA: TGTGCCAGCAGCTTAATGGGGGAGAGCACAGATACGCAGTATTTT. Encoded protein: CASSLMGESTDTQYF.

The chain employs TRBV10-3 and TRBJ2-1, with TRBD2 matching 10 bases. V lost 4 bases and J lost 7; bases outside the gene matches: 7. The germline V gene encodes CDR1 ENHRY and CDR2 SYGVKD. This CDR3 comprises 15 residues. CDR3 in DNA: TGTGCCATCAGTGGAGCGGGGGGGCCTTGGAATGAGCAGTTCTTC. It yields the protein CAISGAGGPWNEQFF.

The J gene is TRBJ1-1, the V gene TRBV6-5, with D possibly being TRBD1 (5 bases). This CDR3 region has 13 residues. V lost 7 bases, J lost 4 bases, and 13 bases lay in between. Per the germline V gene, CDR1 is MNHEY and CDR2 is SVGAGI. In nucleotides, the CDR3 is TGTGCCAGCAATCTCGGGGGAGGCACTGAAGCTTTCTTT. Translating it yields CASNLGGGTEAFF.

The chain employs TRBV27 and TRBJ2-1, with TRBD1 matching over 9 bases. The CDR3 totals 19 residues. V lost 5 bases and J lost 0; bases outside the gene matches: 14. CDR1 MNHEY and CDR2 SMNVEV come from the germline V gene (reference sequence). This CDR3 reads CASSPLLGKTGGSYNEQFF. DNA of the CDR3: TGTGCCAGCAGTCCGCTTCTTGGGAAGACAGGGGGCTCCTACAATGAGCAGTTCTTC.

With regard to this clone: Additional DNA sequences in this sample encode the identical CDR3. The rearrangement uses TRBV6-5 and TRBJ1-1; D may be TRBD1 (6 bases). The V end was cut by 6 bases, the J end by 0 bases, with 11 bases between. This CDR3 comprises 14 residues. CDR1 and CDR2 from the germline V gene are MNHEY and SVGAGI. The CDR3 DNA follows: TGTGCCAGCAGCCGAGGGGGTTTGAACACTGAAGCTTTCTTT. Translation gives CASSRGGLNTEAFF.

The rearrangement links TRBV7-9 to TRBJ2-7, with TRBD2 as a possible D gene (5 bases). Trimming shortened V by 5 bases and J by 3 bases, and 5 bases separated the two germline ends. This CDR3 spans 11 amino acids. Looked up from germline, CDR1 is SEHNR and CDR2 is FQNEAQ (reference sequence). As DNA, the CDR3 is TGTGCCAGCAGCGACTACTACGAGCAGTACTTC. Translated: CASSDYYEQYF. Together with reference TRBV7-9 and TRBJ2-7, the CDR3 gives the full variable domain: DTGVSQNPRHKITKRGQNVTFRCDPISEHNRLYWYRQTLGQGPEFLTYFQNEAQLEKSRLLSDRFSAERPKGSFSTLEIQRTEQGDSAMYLCASSDYYEQYFGPGTRLTVT.

V gene TRBV25-1 combines with J gene TRBJ2-1; D is unresolved. Trimming stripped 6 bases from V and 11 bases from J, with 14 bases between. There are 12 residues in the CDR3. The germline CDR1 and CDR2 sequences are MGHDK and SYGVNS. CDR3 DNA: TGTGCCAGCAGGGTAAGAAGTGGAAAGCAGTTCTTC. Amino acid sequence: CASRVRSGKQFF.

This clone was counted a single time. The chain combines TRBV11-2 with TRBJ1-2; possibly TRBD1 for D (5 bases). This CDR3 region has 14 residues. Germline assignment: CDR1 SGHAT and CDR2 FQNNGV. V was clipped by 4 bases and J by 2 bases, with 11 bases between them. CDR3 nucleotide sequence: TGTGCCAGCAGCTCCTTAAGGGGAAACTATGGCTACACCTTC. Amino acids: CASSSLRGNYGYTF.

This CDR3 reads CASSSGTGGYEQYF. The CDR3 DNA is TGTGCCAGCAGCTCCGGGACAGGGGGCTACGAGCAGTACTTC. The chain uses TRBV7-8 and TRBJ2-7; 11 bases are a match to TRBD1. The CDR3 extends over 14 amino acids. J gave up 3 bases and V 4 bases, and 2 bases lay outside the gene matches. In germline, CDR1 is SGHVS, CDR2 FQNEAQ.

V is TRBV10-3 and J is TRBJ2-3; 8 positions match TRBD1. The CDR3 loop spans 22 amino acids. Germline CDR1 reads ENHRY; CDR2 reads SYGVKD. With 6 bases clipped from V and 0 bases from J, the junction kept 26 bases outside the gene matches. The CDR3 nucleotides are TGTGCCATCAGGGACAGGGTGTTAAGGGACCAACCAAGAACCGGTAGCACAGATACGCAGTATTTT. It codes for CAIRDRVLRDQPRTGSTDTQYF.

J is TRBJ2-6 and V is TRBV5-1; D call uncertain. The CDR3 totals 15 residues. Per the germline V gene, CDR1 is SGHRS and CDR2 is YFSETQ. V lost 2 bases and J lost 0, with 6 bases in between. In DNA, the CDR3 is TGCGCCAGCAGCTTTTCCGGCTCTGGGGCCAACGTCCTGACTTTC. This codes for CASSFSGSGANVLTF.

In its sample, this clone was seen once. The V gene is TRBV18, the J gene TRBJ2-1; 14 bases fit TRBD2. V trimming: 1 base; J trimming: 9 bases; junction bases outside the gene matches: 8. The CDR3 is made up of 17 amino acids. Germline CDR1 is KGHSH and CDR2 is LQKENI. In DNA form, the CDR3 reads TGTGCCAGCTCACCACGGCCGGGACTAGCGGGAGAGGGTGAGCAGTTCTTC. This encodes CASSPRPGLAGEGEQFF.

V usage is TRBV14 and J usage is TRBJ1-1; D is uncertain. Germline assignment: CDR1 SGHDN and CDR2 FVKESK. The CDR3 sequence is 15 residues long. Trimming removed 4 bases at V and 3 bases at J, with 15 bases between. The CDR3 sequence: CASSPFVGRDTEAFF. CDR3 nucleotides: TGTGCCAGCAGCCCCTTCGTGGGTAGGGACACTGAAGCTTTCTTT.

The chain carries TRBV6-5 and TRBJ1-1, with TRBD1 matching over 7 bases. This CDR3 region has 15 residues. CDR1 and CDR2 (germline): MNHEY, SVGAGI. With 4 bases clipped from V and 5 bases from J, the junction kept 10 bases outside the gene matches. CDR3 amino acids: CASSSPHRGDTEAFF. DNA for the CDR3: TGTGCCAGCAGTTCCCCCCACAGGGGTGATACTGAAGCTTTCTTT.